One and the same sample provided the 30 T cell receptor beta chains below, sequenced in a study of blood T cells in healthy people across ages. For the second PCR, which ran for about 7 to 11 cycles, a sample-barcoded 5' primer and a J-beta primer mix were used. TCRdb redid the calling of the 5' RACE reads with MiXCR, one entry per CDR3 protein. This table has some 1,500,000 distinct CDR3 sequences, approximately 39% appearing once. The sequencing input was blood. Receptors were obtained from a woman aged 18-29 years in good health.

This chain joins TRBV4-2 and TRBJ2-7; possibly TRBD2 for D (5 bases). The DNA end is more similar to TRBJ2-5, so the J call may be wrong. This CDR3 is 16 amino acids long. Germline V gene sequence: CDR1 LGHNA, CDR2 YNFKEQ. The CDR3 DNA follows: TGTGCCAGCTGCCCCCTCGTAACGGGATTGGTTGAGACCCAGTACTTC. This gives the protein CASCPLVTGLVETQYF.

The CDR3 DNA reads as TGTGCCAGCAGCTTAAGCAGCGGGAAACAAGAGACCCAGTACTTC. Translating gives CASSLSSGKQETQYF. The V call is TRBV7-2, the J call TRBJ2-5, with 7 nucleotides matching TRBD2. V shed 2 bases, J shed 2 bases, and the junction held 5 bases outside the gene matches. The CDR3 spans 15 residues. Per germline, CDR1 SGHTA and CDR2 FQGNSA.

This clonotype was seen a few times. The V gene is TRBV12-3 or TRBV12-4, the J gene TRBJ2-1; the D is unclear. Trimming cost V 2 bases and J 6 bases, with 8 bases left between them. CDR3 size: 13 residues. The DNA for the CDR3 is TGTGCCAGCAGTTTAACGCAGAGCAATGAGCAGTTCTTC. This codes for CASSLTQSNEQFF.

In this sample, this clonotype turned up a few times. This chain connects TRBV11-2 to TRBJ1-2; D is unclear. This CDR3 region has 15 residues. Germline CDR1 and CDR2: SGHAT and FQNNGV. With 7 bases removed from V and 4 bases from J, the gap between germline ends came to 19 bases. CDR3 region: CASTQMRAEGYGYTF. Written as DNA, the CDR3 is TGTGCCAGCACCCAGATGAGAGCAGAGGGCTATGGCTACACCTTC.

The chain combines TRBV6-5 with TRBJ2-1, with 7 bases aligning to TRBD2. Trimming at V came to 1 base and at J to 8 bases, leaving 14 bases not matched to a gene. Germline V gene lookup returns CDR1 MNHEY and CDR2 SVGAGI. This CDR3 contains 17 residues. The CDR3, as DNA: TGTGCCAGCAGTTACTTCATCCGCGGCGGGGGAGGTTATGAGCAGTTCTTC. Protein product: CASSYFIRGGGGYEQFF.

Points on this clonotype: One end of the junction is discordant with germline, which a read error may explain. The chain is built from TRBV7-8 and TRBJ2-7; no definite D call. CDR1 and CDR2 (germline): SGHVS, FQNEAQ. The CDR3 is 15 amino acids. The CDR3 DNA is TGTGCCAACAGCCATAGCCCCTTGGGCTCCTACGAGCAGTACTTC. The encoded protein is CANSHSPLGSYEQYF.

This clonotype was recorded a few times. The rearrangement uses TRBV6-5 and TRBJ2-7, with D perhaps matching TRBD2 (5 bases). This CDR3 comprises 13 residues. Germline CDR1 reads MNHEY; CDR2 reads SVGAGI. The ends were cut back, 6 bases at V and 1 base at J, with 10 bases in the middle. The CDR3 DNA reads TGTGCCAGCAGGCCCGGGATTTCCTACGAGCAGTACTTC. Its protein product is CASRPGISYEQYF.

V is TRBV12-3 or TRBV12-4 and J is TRBJ1-2; TRBD1 agrees at 10 bases. This CDR3 is 17 amino acids long. Trimming took 3 bases from V and 4 from J; bases not matched to a gene: 11. The CDR3, as DNA: TGTGCCAGCAGTTTTTGGGACAGGGGAATTGTTTCCTATGGCTACACCTTC. This translates into CASSFWDRGIVSYGYTF.

This clonotype was found a few times. V usage is TRBV4-1 and J usage is TRBJ1-1; D not certain. The CDR3 loop spans 15 amino acids. The germline CDR1 and CDR2 sequences are MGHRA and YSYEKL. Trimming cost V 0 bases and J 0 bases, with 8 bases left between them. This CDR3 is CASSQDRRVNTEAFF. The CDR3 bases are TGCGCCAGCAGCCAAGACCGGCGTGTGAACACTGAAGCTTTCTTT.

As to this clonotype: One end of the junction does not line up with germline, which may come from a read error. DNA for the CDR3: TGTGCCAGCAAGACAGGGGCCTCCTGCGAGCAGTACTTC. Residues: CASKTGASCEQYF. The chain carries TRBV7-2 and TRBJ2-5; 8 nucleotides align to TRBD1. The DNA end is a closer match to TRBJ2-7, so the J assignment may be wrong. From germline, CDR1 is SGHTA and CDR2 FQGNSA. The length of the CDR3 is 13 residues.

V usage is TRBV20-1 and J usage is TRBJ1-1; tentatively, D is TRBD1 (5 bases). The V end lost 5 bases, the J end lost 5 bases, and 18 bases lay between the germline ends. CDR3 length equals 14 residues. Germline CDR1 DFQATT, CDR2 SNEGSKA (reference sequence). This chain's CDR3 is CSAPMRGRWTEAFF. Written as DNA, the CDR3 is TGCAGTGCTCCCATGAGGGGACGATGGACTGAAGCTTTCTTT.

This clonotype was detected only a few times. This chain uses TRBV6-5 with TRBJ1-2; TRBD1 might be the D (5 bases). Per germline, CDR1 MNHEY and CDR2 SVGAGI. V was cut by 5 bases and J by 9 bases, with 16 bases left in between. This CDR3 has 13 residues. The CDR3 bases are TGTGCCAGCAGTACCCCGACGGGGGGTCGCTACACCTTC. Its protein product is CASSTPTGGRYTF.

In DNA, the CDR3 is TGTGCCAGCAGCCACGGAGTGAAGGGCCTCAACTATGGCTACACCTTC. Residues: CASSHGVKGLNYGYTF. The chain recombines TRBV14 with TRBJ1-2; D unclear. The germline V gene encodes CDR1 SGHDN and CDR2 FVKESK. The CDR3 is 16 residues long. V shed 3 bases and J shed 2 bases, with 16 bases lying between them.

The chain links TRBV28 to TRBJ1-5; 7 positions match TRBD1. J lost 4 bases, V lost 7 bases, and 7 bases had no gene match. CDR1 and CDR2 from the germline V gene are MDHEN and SYDVKM. This CDR3 has 14 amino acids. The CDR3 DNA reads TGTGCCAGCATGCCGGGACAGCCAAATCAGCCCCAGCATTTT. It yields the protein CASMPGQPNQPQHF.

J is TRBJ2-7 and V is TRBV12-5; D might be TRBD1 or TRBD2, each matching 5 bases. Germline CDR1 is LGHNT and CDR2 is FRNRAP. V was cut by 5 bases and J by 3 bases, with 17 bases left in between. The CDR3 contains 15 residues. CDR3 in amino acids: CASGPFGASIYEQYF. The DNA for the CDR3 is TGTGCTAGTGGTCCCTTCGGGGCCTCAATCTACGAGCAGTACTTC.

This clonotype was picked up a small number of times. CDR3 bases: TGTGCCAGCAGTTTAACGGGACTTATAACACGGACCGGGGAGCTGTTTTTT. Translating it yields CASSLTGLITRTGELFF. The gene calls are TRBV12-3 or TRBV12-4 and TRBJ2-2; possibly TRBD2 for D (6 bases). The CDR3 loop spans 17 amino acids. Trimming left V 2 bases short and J 5 bases short, with 18 bases between.

V and J are TRBV15 and TRBJ1-2; unclear D gene. Germline V gives CDR1 LNHNV, CDR2 YYDKDF (reference sequence). Trimming took off 6 bases at V and 0 bases at J, with 14 bases between the two ends. The CDR3 has 15 residues. The CDR3 protein is CATSEPAVANYGYTF. DNA of the CDR3: TGTGCCACCAGTGAGCCAGCAGTAGCTAACTATGGCTACACCTTC.

This chain uses TRBV6-6 with TRBJ1-1, with a tentative D call TRBD1 (5 bases). V lost 0 bases and J 3 bases, leaving 8 bases between the germline ends. Per germline, CDR1 MNHNY and CDR2 SVGAGI (reference sequence). CDR3 length equals 14 residues. CDR3 in DNA: TGTGCCAGCAGTTACTCGAGAGGGGACACTGAAGCTTTCTTT. This encodes CASSYSRGDTEAFF.

The DNA for the CDR3 is TGTGCCAGCAGCTGGACAGAGTACAATGAGCAGTTCTTC. Protein: CASSWTEYNEQFF. The J gene is TRBJ2-1, the V gene TRBV11-2; TRBD1 is a possible D gene (6 bases). Trimming took off 4 bases at V and 4 bases at J, with 8 bases between the two ends. CDR3 length: 13 amino acids. Germline assignment: CDR1 SGHAT and CDR2 FQNNGV.

This clonotype was seen only a few times. The chain couples TRBV20-1 to TRBJ1-5; no definite D call. Germline CDR1 and CDR2: DFQATT and SNEGSKA (reference sequence). The CDR3 extends over 16 amino acids. Trimming took 0 bases from V and 0 from J, leaving 12 bases between them. The CDR3 is CSARDAYQSSNQPQHF. The CDR3 DNA is TGCAGTGCTAGAGACGCCTACCAGAGTAGCAATCAGCCCCAGCATTTT.

The chain couples TRBV7-2 to TRBJ2-1; TRBD2 matches at 10 bases. Unmatched junction bases numbered 3, after V lost 1 base and J lost 0 bases. The CDR3 is made up of 17 amino acids. Per the germline V gene, CDR1 is SGHTA and CDR2 is FQGNSA. CDR3 protein: CASSLDGTSDSYNEQFF. The CDR3 DNA is TGTGCCAGCAGCTTAGATGGGACTAGCGACTCCTACAATGAGCAGTTCTTC.

This clonotype is a singleton in its sample. This sequence joins TRBV12-5 and TRBJ1-1; D gene unclear. The CDR3 has 18 residues. CDR1 is LGHNT and CDR2 is FRNRAP in the germline V gene. V lost 4 bases and J 0 bases, leaving 21 bases between the germline ends. The CDR3 DNA reads TGTGCTAGTGGTTCCTTAGGCGCAGCCAAAGGGATGAACACTGAAGCTTTCTTT. As protein: CASGSLGAAKGMNTEAFF. The whole variable domain, filled in from reference TRBV12-5 and TRBJ1-1, reads DARVTQTPRHKVTEMGQEVTMRCQPILGHNTVFWYRQTMMQGLELLAYFRNRAPLDDSGMPKDRFSAEMPDATLATLKIQPSEPRDSAVYFCASGSLGAAKGMNTEAFFGQGTRLTVV.

The chain has TRBV27 and TRBJ2-7; 11 nucleotides agree with TRBD2. The CDR3 is 15 amino acids. V lost 6 bases and J lost 7; bases outside the gene matches: 11. Germline CDR1 is MNHEY and CDR2 is SMNVEV (reference sequence). CDR3 DNA sequence: TGTGCCAGCAGCATCGGGACTAGCGGAAACAATGAGCAGTACTTC. Translated: CASSIGTSGNNEQYF.

The chain is built from TRBV3-1 and TRBJ1-2; tentatively, D is TRBD1 (6 bases). There are 17 residues in the CDR3. CDR1 is LGHDT and CDR2 is YNNKEL in the germline V gene (reference sequence). V was pared by 3 bases and J by 2 bases, with 19 bases between. CDR3 in amino acids: CASSQYPRQVMNYGYTF. CDR3 nucleotides: TGTGCCAGCAGCCAGTACCCCCGACAGGTTATGAACTATGGCTACACCTTC.

The chain carries TRBV11-2 and TRBJ2-1; a possible D gene is TRBD2 (5 bases). Trimming removed 5 bases at V and 0 bases at J, with 14 bases between. Germline V gene lookup returns CDR1 SGHAT and CDR2 FQNNGV. The CDR3 has 16 amino acids. The CDR3 coding sequence is TGTGCCAGCAGCCGCCTAGCTCAGAGCTCCTACAATGAGCAGTTCTTC. Its protein product is CASSRLAQSSYNEQFF.

This clonotype has more than one count but fewer than ten. V is TRBV12-3 or TRBV12-4 and J is TRBJ1-5; D is uncertain. Trimming left V 6 bases short and J 6 bases short, with 15 bases between. The CDR3 spans 14 residues. Here the CDR3 reads CASSPGTWAQPQHF. CDR3 DNA: TGTGCCAGCAGCCCCGGCACCTGGGCTCAGCCCCAGCATTTT.

This clonotype has more than one count but fewer than ten. The chain recombines TRBV4-2 with TRBJ1-2, with 9 positions matching TRBD1. The CDR3 has 17 residues. The V segment lost 3 bases and the J segment 4 bases; nucleotides outside the gene matches: 12. Germline lookup yields CDR1 LGHNA and CDR2 YNFKEQ. CDR3 bases: TGTGCCAGCAGCCACCAGGGGACAGGGTTAATCAGCTATGGCTACACCTTC. Translation: CASSHQGTGLISYGYTF.

This clonotype was counted once. V is TRBV20-1 and J is TRBJ2-3; TRBD1 is a possible D gene (6 bases). CDR1 and CDR2 from the germline V gene are DFQATT and SNEGSKA (reference sequence). V was shortened by 1 base and J by 11 bases, with 13 bases between the two germline ends. CDR3 length: 12 residues. The CDR3 sequence: CSARGDRTEQYF. DNA of the CDR3: TGCAGTGCTAGAGGCGACAGGACGGAGCAGTATTTT.

The CDR3 nucleotides are TGTGCCATCAGTGAGTCGATGGGGGCCCTCACAGATACGCAGTATTTT. It specifies CAISESMGALTDTQYF. The chain joins TRBV10-3 to TRBJ2-3; D perhaps matches TRBD1 (6 bases). V lost 0 bases, J lost 2 bases, and 12 bases lay in between. The CDR3 is 16 amino acids. The germline V gene encodes CDR1 ENHRY and CDR2 SYGVKD.

The V and J genes are TRBV2 and TRBJ1-1; no firm D call. The CDR3 has 14 amino acids. Germline V CDR1 and CDR2: SNHLY, FYNNEI. V was pared by 1 base and J by 4 bases, with 10 bases between. The CDR3 loop is CASSEGPKFTEAFF. CDR3 DNA: TGTGCCAGCAGTGAAGGGCCGAAGTTCACTGAAGCTTTCTTT.